Listed here are 31 T cell receptor beta chains from one sample, sequenced in a study of T cell responses to AZD1222 COVID-19 vaccine. Method: immunoSEQ multiplex PCR; TCRdb's copy keeps in-frame clones and lacks some. Of around 150,000 clones listed, about 92% are singletons. Specimen: peripheral blood, collected 28 days after the second AZD1222 dose. The receptor set was obtained from an adult who received the AZD1222 COVID-19 vaccine.

CDR3 sequence reads: CASSPWNGETQYF. Here the CDR3 DNA reads TGTGCCAGCAGCCCCTGGAATGGAGAGACCCAGTACTTC. J is TRBJ2-5 and V is TRBV5-8; D not resolved. CDR3 length: 13 amino acids. V was cut by 4 bases and J by 4 bases, with 11 bases left in between. The V gene's germline CDR1 is SGHTS and CDR2 YDEGEE. Together with reference TRBV5-8 and TRBJ2-5, the CDR3 gives the full variable domain: EAGVTQSPTHLIKTRGQQATLRCSPISGHTSVYWYQQALGLGLQFLLWYDEGEERNRGNFPPRFSGRQFPNYSSELNVNALELEDSALYLCASSPWNGETQYFGPGTRLLVL.

This chain uses TRBV5-1 with TRBJ1-3, with 7 bases lining up with TRBD1. The CDR3 has 16 amino acids. Per germline, CDR1 SGHRS and CDR2 YFSETQ. J was trimmed by 2 bases and V by 3 bases; bases with no gene match: 8. This CDR3 is CASSWKGTGAGNTIYF. The CDR3 DNA follows: TGCGCCAGCAGCTGGAAGGGTACAGGGGCTGGAAACACCATATATTTT.

A single count supports this clone. The chain carries TRBV20-1 and TRBJ1-1; no clear D. The CDR3 extends over 10 amino acids. CDR1 DFQATT and CDR2 SNEGSKA come from the germline V gene (reference sequence). Trimming cost V 3 bases and J 1 base, with 0 bases left between them. The CDR3 here is CSARNTEAFF. CDR3 bases: TGCAGTGCTAGGAACACTGAAGCTTTCTTT.

The chain employs TRBV5-4 and TRBJ1-2; 8 bases map to TRBD1. This CDR3 spans 14 amino acids. Germline CDR1 is SGHNT and CDR2 is YYREEE (reference sequence). The V and J ends lost 0 bases and 4 bases, in that order; junction bases with no gene match: 2. The CDR3 region has the DNA TGTGCCAGCAGCTTGGGACAGGGGAGCTATGGCTACACCTTC. The encoded protein is CASSLGQGSYGYTF.

The chain carries TRBV6-1 and TRBJ1-2; 7 bases line up with TRBD1. V shed 0 bases, J shed 4 bases, and the junction held 8 bases outside the gene matches. There are 16 residues in the CDR3. Germline V CDR1 and CDR2: MNHNS, SASEGT. The CDR3 spells CASSEARAGGIYGYTF. CDR3 coding DNA: TGTGCCAGCAGTGAAGCGCGGGCAGGGGGAATCTATGGCTACACCTTC.

CDR3 in amino acids: CASSPRRDILNSPLHF. CDR3 sequence (DNA): TGTGCCAGCAGCCCCCGAAGGGACATTTTGAATTCACCCCTCCACTTT. The chain links TRBV2 to TRBJ1-6; D might be TRBD1 (6 bases). The germline V and J ends were trimmed by 6 bases and 7 bases, with 19 bases remaining between them. The germline V gene has CDR1 SNHLY and CDR2 FYNNEI. This CDR3 spans 16 amino acids.

The chain carries TRBV4-1 and TRBJ2-3, with a possible D match to TRBD2 (7 bases). CDR1 is MGHRA, CDR2 YSYEKL, per germline. V shed 1 base and J shed 1 base, with 18 bases lying between them. The CDR3 runs 18 residues. DNA for the CDR3: TGCGCCAGCAGCCAAGTTCTGGGTCTGGGGGGGCGCACAGATACGCAGTATTTT. Protein: CASSQVLGLGGRTDTQYF.

The chain uses TRBV7-8 and TRBJ1-5; TRBD1 matches at 7 bases. The CDR3 length is 15 residues. J lost 3 bases, V lost 3 bases, and 5 bases had no gene match. Germline-derived CDR1 and CDR2 are SGHVS and FQNEAQ. CDR3 in amino acids: CASSFSGGSNQPQHF. CDR3 bases: TGTGCCAGCAGCTTCTCAGGGGGGTCCAATCAGCCCCAGCATTTT.

The chain has TRBV6-5 and TRBJ1-2, with 8 bases that match TRBD1. From germline, CDR1 is MNHEY and CDR2 SVGAGI. Trimming took 5 bases from V and 6 from J; bases not matched to a gene: 8. The CDR3 length is 14 residues. The DNA of the CDR3 is TGTGCCAGCAGTCCACGGACAGGGTTCGATGGCTACACCTTC. It yields the protein CASSPRTGFDGYTF.

The gene calls are TRBV6-5 and TRBJ1-1; D unresolved. The V gene's germline CDR1 is MNHEY and CDR2 SVGAGI. The length of the CDR3 is 12 residues. Trimming took off 7 bases at V and 2 bases at J, with 8 bases between the two ends. Here the CDR3 DNA reads TGTGCCAGCAAGGGCAGTAACACTGAAGCTTTCTTT. This codes for CASKGSNTEAFF.

The gene calls are TRBV19 and TRBJ1-3; D is perhaps TRBD1 (6 bases). V was shortened by 4 bases and J by 0 bases, with 10 bases between the two germline ends. Germline V lookup: CDR1 LNHDA, CDR2 SQIVND (reference sequence). The CDR3 loop spans 15 amino acids. CDR3 in amino acids: CASSTLQGSGNTIYF. CDR3 DNA sequence: TGTGCCAGTAGTACCTTACAGGGCTCTGGAAACACCATATATTTT.

V gene TRBV5-4 combines with J gene TRBJ1-1; D uncertain. V lost 2 bases to trimming and J lost 5 bases, with 13 bases between them. This CDR3 spans 14 amino acids. Germline-derived CDR1 and CDR2 are SGHNT and YYREEE (reference sequence). CDR3 sequence: CASSFKGWGTEAFF. CDR3 DNA sequence: TGTGCCAGCAGCTTTAAGGGATGGGGTACTGAAGCTTTCTTT.

The V gene is TRBV6-5, the J gene TRBJ1-5, with a tentative D call TRBD1 (5 bases). The V end was cut by 1 base, the J end by 7 bases, with 17 bases between. Germline CDR1 reads MNHEY; CDR2 reads SVGAGI. The CDR3 is made up of 16 amino acids. The DNA for the CDR3 is TGTGCCAGCAGTTACTGGCGTGGGGCGGTAGAACAGCCCCAGCATTTT. This encodes CASSYWRGAVEQPQHF.

This clone appeared a few times. The chain is built from TRBV6-4 and TRBJ2-2; no clear D. The CDR3 consists of 13 residues. Per the germline V gene, CDR1 is MRHNA and CDR2 is SNTAGT. The V end was cut by 4 bases, the J end by 0 bases, with 3 bases between. CDR3 sequence reads: CASSGTNTGELFF. The CDR3, as DNA: TGTGCCAGCAGTGGAACGAACACCGGGGAGCTGTTTTTT.

The rearrangement uses TRBV2 and TRBJ2-5; a weak D match, TRBD2 (5 bases). CDR1 SNHLY and CDR2 FYNNEI come from the germline V gene. V lost 4 bases and J 5 bases, leaving 11 bases between the germline ends. CDR3 size: 13 residues. This CDR3 is CASSGGMGETQYF. DNA of the CDR3: TGTGCCAGCAGTGGAGGGATGGGGGAGACCCAGTACTTC.

The rearrangement uses TRBV6-5 and TRBJ1-2; D gene unclear. CDR1 and CDR2 (germline): MNHEY, SVGAGI. The CDR3 extends over 15 amino acids. Trimming shortened V by 0 bases and J by 6 bases, and 14 bases separated the two germline ends. CDR3 nucleotides: TGTGCCAGCAGTTACTCTGAGGGCAACTATAATGGCTACACCTTC. Protein sequence: CASSYSEGNYNGYTF.

V and J are TRBV11-3 and TRBJ2-1, with 7 bases identical to TRBD1. Trimming at V came to 6 bases and at J to 2 bases, leaving 16 bases not matched to a gene. The CDR3 runs to 18 residues. CDR1 SGHNT and CDR2 YENEEA come from the germline V gene. CDR3 region: CASRLHYPGQATYNEQFF. The CDR3 nucleotides are TGTGCCAGCAGGCTCCACTATCCAGGACAGGCGACCTACAATGAGCAGTTCTTC. Full variable domain (missing parts from reference TRBV11-3 and TRBJ2-1): EAGVVQSPRYKIIEKKQPVAFWCNPISGHNTLYWYLQNLGQGPELLIRYENEEAVDDSQLPKDRFSAERLKGVDSTLKIQPAELGDSAVYLCASRLHYPGQATYNEQFFGPGTRLTVL.

V usage is TRBV6-2 or TRBV6-3 and J usage is TRBJ2-3; TRBD2 matches at 7 bases. The CDR3 is 15 amino acids. Germline V gene lookup returns CDR1 MNHEY and CDR2 SVGEGT. Losses at the gene ends were 2 bases for V and 6 bases for J; bases not matched to a gene: 8. The CDR3 spells CASSYRAGWGDTQYF. As DNA, the CDR3 is TGTGCCAGCAGTTACCGAGCGGGATGGGGGGATACGCAGTATTTT.

This clone was recorded once. The J gene is TRBJ1-6, the V gene TRBV7-2; D is possibly TRBD1 (5 bases). The germline V and J ends were trimmed by 4 bases and 2 bases, with 9 bases remaining between them. The V gene's germline CDR1 is SGHTA and CDR2 FQGNSA. The CDR3 is 15 amino acids. CDR3 DNA: TGTGCCAGCAGCTGGGGGACTGCCTATAATTCACCCCTCCACTTT. Amino acid sequence: CASSWGTAYNSPLHF.

The chain carries TRBV18 and TRBJ2-2; D perhaps matches TRBD1 (6 bases). V was cut by 6 bases and J by 2 bases, with 13 bases left in between. CDR3 length: 15 residues. CDR1 KGHSH and CDR2 LQKENI come from the germline V gene. CDR3 bases: TGTGCCAGCTCGCGACAGGTGACAAACACCGGGGAGCTGTTTTTT. Translation gives CASSRQVTNTGELFF. The full variable domain, rest sourced from reference TRBV18 and TRBJ2-2, is NAGVMQNPRHLVRRRGQEARLRCSPMKGHSHVYWYRQLPEEGLKFMVYLQKENIIDESGMPKERFSAEFPKEGPSILRIQQVVRGDSAAYFCASSRQVTNTGELFFGEGSRLTVL.

The gene calls are TRBV4-2 and TRBJ2-5; 8 nucleotides agree with TRBD2. V trimming: 0 bases; J trimming: 5 bases; junction bases outside the gene matches: 8. Germline V CDR1 and CDR2: LGHNA, YNFKEQ. The CDR3 is made up of 16 amino acids. In DNA, the CDR3 is TGTGCCAGCAGCCAAGAAGTCCGGGGGGGCCATGAGACCCAGTACTTC. It yields the protein CASSQEVRGGHETQYF.

This chain connects TRBV5-1 to TRBJ1-4, with D perhaps matching TRBD1 (5 bases). The ends were cut back, 0 bases at V and 3 bases at J, with 9 bases in the middle. Germline V gives CDR1 SGHRS, CDR2 YFSETQ. The CDR3 extends over 15 amino acids. CDR3 sequence: CASSLARAANEKLFF. The CDR3 DNA sequence: TGCGCCAGCAGCTTGGCCAGGGCCGCTAATGAAAAACTGTTTTTT.

The chain joins TRBV15 to TRBJ2-2, with unresolved D. The germline V gene has CDR1 LNHNV and CDR2 YYDKDF (reference sequence). This CDR3 contains 14 residues. Trimming cost V 1 base and J 5 bases, with 8 bases left between them. CDR3 sequence (DNA): TGTGCCACCAGCAGAGTTCGGGCAACCGGGGAGCTGTTTTTT. Translation gives CATSRVRATGELFF.

V usage is TRBV20-1 and J usage is TRBJ1-5; D possibly corresponds to TRBD1 (5 bases). The V end was cut by 3 bases, the J end by 2 bases, with 17 bases between. CDR3 size: 16 residues. The germline gives CDR1 DFQATT, CDR2 SNEGSKA (reference sequence). The CDR3 nucleotides read TGCAGTGCTAGTCCCAGGGATTTTCAGGGCAATCAGCCCCAGCATTTT. Translation: CSASPRDFQGNQPQHF.

This clone came up once. The chain links TRBV6-5 to TRBJ1-2; perhaps TRBD1 as D (5 bases). CDR1 MNHEY and CDR2 SVGAGI come from the germline V gene. This CDR3 comprises 13 residues. Trimming removed 6 bases at V and 4 bases at J, with 12 bases between. CDR3 residues: CASSPRVFYGYTF. CDR3 nucleotides: TGTGCCAGCAGCCCCAGGGTTTTCTATGGCTACACCTTC.

The genes are TRBV5-1 and TRBJ1-2; D remains unclear. CDR3 length equals 14 residues. Germline values: CDR1 SGHRS, CDR2 YFSETQ. The V and J ends lost 4 bases and 0 bases respectively, with 10 bases between them. For the CDR3, the DNA is TGCGCCAGCAGCCCCACGGGAGCTAACTATGGCTACACCTTC. The encoded protein is CASSPTGANYGYTF.

CDR3 sequence (DNA): TGTGCCAGCCAACCCCCCGGGACAGGGGTCCATGAGCAGTTCTTC. It encodes CASQPPGTGVHEQFF. The chain recombines TRBV2 with TRBJ2-1, with 10 bases lining up with TRBD1. Looked up from germline, CDR1 is SNHLY and CDR2 is FYNNEI. V dropped 8 bases and J dropped 8; count of bases not matched to a gene: 12. The CDR3 extends over 15 amino acids. Complete variable domain (other parts from reference TRBV2 and TRBJ2-1): EPEVTQTPSHQVTQMGQEVILRCVPISNHLYFYWYRQILGQKVEFLVSFYNNEISEKSEIFDDQFSVERPDGSNFTLKIRSTKLEDSAMYFCASQPPGTGVHEQFFGPGTRLTVL.

This clone was counted only a few times. This chain uses TRBV7-9 with TRBJ2-7; 8 bases align to TRBD1. V trimming: 4 bases; J trimming: 5 bases; junction bases outside the gene matches: 7. Germline CDR1 SEHNR, CDR2 FQNEAQ (reference sequence). The CDR3 contains 14 residues. CDR3 nucleotide sequence: TGTGCCAGCAGCTGGGACAGGACGTCCAACGAGCAGTACTTC. It translates to CASSWDRTSNEQYF.

The J gene is TRBJ2-3, the V gene TRBV7-9, with unresolved D. The ends were cut back, 3 bases at V and 2 bases at J, with 15 bases in the middle. Germline values: CDR1 SEHNR, CDR2 FQNEAQ (reference sequence). The CDR3 covers 16 residues. In DNA form, the CDR3 reads TGTGCCAGCAGCTTTAGGAGCGAGTCCCCCACAGATACGCAGTATTTT. This gives the protein CASSFRSESPTDTQYF. Looking up the rest from reference TRBV7-9 and TRBJ2-3 gives the full variable domain: DTGVSQNPRHKITKRGQNVTFRCDPISEHNRLYWYRQTLGQGPEFLTYFQNEAQLEKSRLLSDRFSAERPKGSFSTLEIQRTEQGDSAMYLCASSFRSESPTDTQYFGPGTRLTVL.

The chain joins TRBV6-2 or TRBV6-3 to TRBJ1-5, with 9 bases matching TRBD1. The CDR3 length is 18 residues. V trimming: 6 bases; J trimming: 2 bases; junction bases outside the gene matches: 14. Germline loops: CDR1 MNHEY, CDR2 SVGEGT. CDR3 coding DNA: TGTGCCAGCAGCCCTTCCGGGACAGGGAAGGCGCGCAATCAGCCCCAGCATTTT. Amino acid sequence: CASSPSGTGKARNQPQHF.

This chain links TRBV7-2 with TRBJ2-3; tentative D call: TRBD1 (6 bases). The CDR3 spans 13 residues. The germline gives CDR1 SGHTA, CDR2 FQGNSA. V gave up 7 bases and J gave up 8 bases, with 16 bases separating them. Written as DNA, the CDR3 is TGTGCCAGCACCTTCAACGGCAGGGGTACGCAGTATTTT. Its protein is CASTFNGRGTQYF.